Included here is one TCR beta chain sequence, with context. Antigen unknown. With 9 bases removed from V and 3 bases from J, the gap between germline ends came to 14 bases. CDR1 and CDR2 (germline): KGHDR, SFDVKD. The CDR3 consists of 13 residues. The sample is drawn from a study of T cells in Graves' hyperthyroidism and ophthalmopathy. Template material for amplifying TCR beta CDR3 regions consisted of RNA transcripts. When the TCR CDR3 underwent first-round RT-PCR, the HTBI primer set was used. MiXCR, applied by TCRdb to the multiplex PCR reads, yields one record per CDR3 protein. The data contain fewer than 550,000 distinct CDR3 sequences, roughly 25% of them singletons. Points from the study as a whole: Blood samples included most of the expanded thyroid clonotypes exceeding 0.001.

Sequencing input: blood. This TCR derives from a woman in her 30s with Graves' ophthalmopathy. The genes are TRBV24-1 and TRBJ2-7; D gene unclear. The CDR3 is CATSSGMHYEQYF. The CDR3 nucleotides read TGTGCCACCTCGTCTGGGATGCACTACGAGCAGTACTTC.